This T cell receptor (beta chain) was observed in a study of blood T cell repertoires in COVID-19. For the study at large: Sites across the United States, Italy and Spain contributed samples from acute and convalescent COVID-19. Sources were T cells, B-cell-depleted T cells, or PBMCs; the material itself was cDNA or gDNA.

The CDR3 totals 17 residues. Germline loops: CDR1 LGHNA, CDR2 YNFKEQ. The J segment lost 1 base and the V segment lost 4 bases, leaving 12 bases of the junction unmatched. Original processing notes: Amplification of reference gene primers was used by the study to estimate nucleated cell counts. The method was immunoSEQ multiplex PCR; TCRdb's version includes in-frame clones alone and lacks a portion of them. The V and J calls and the clone size are those of that table, but D and trimming were determined from the DNA. The data contain approximately 120,000 clones, approximately 90% of them singletons. The table lists this clone with a count of one.

The J gene is TRBJ1-1, the V gene TRBV4-2; 7 bases map to TRBD1. This clonotype was obtained from a human donor in a cohort sampled during active COVID-19. The material sequenced was peripheral blood. CDR3 sequence: CASSRDHGGTANTEAFF. CDR3 coding DNA: TGTGCCAGCAGCCGAGACCATGGGGGGACAGCGAACACTGAAGCTTTCTTT.